The 3 T cell receptor beta chains reported below all come from one sample, sequenced in a study of vaccination effects on CD4 cells after COVID-19. Sequencing followed a ViraFEST assay step that expanded antigen-specific CD4+ T cells with viral peptide pools. With nine to eleven days of culture completed, CD4+ T cells were isolated. Participants got two doses of BNT162b2 or mRNA-1273 vaccine. Produced via immunoSEQ multiplex PCR; TCRdb's table is partial and in-frame only. The sample lists around 46,000 clones, 65% to 80% occurring once. These TCRs are of unknown antigen specificity. Sequencing was performed on CD4+ T cells from PBMCs cultured with HCoV-OC43 spike peptides, taken after COVID-19 vaccination. The subset is: HCoV-OC43 spike overlapping peptide pool stimulation. All receptors come from a human donor who received a COVID-19 vaccine.

The CDR3 DNA is TGTGCCAGCAGCCAAGGTTTAGGGCTCGGTTCACCCCTCCACTTT. This codes for CASSQGLGLGSPLHF. The chain recombines TRBV3-1 (or the pseudogene TRBV3-2) with TRBJ1-6; D not certain. Germline V lookup: CDR1 LGHDT, CDR2 YNNKEL (reference sequence). The V end was cut by 1 base, the J end by 9 bases, with 13 bases between. The CDR3 consists of 15 residues.

The rearrangement uses TRBV19 and TRBJ2-3, with 9 nucleotides matching TRBD2. This CDR3 contains 18 residues. Germline assignment: CDR1 LNHDA and CDR2 SQIVND (reference sequence). V trimming: 5 bases; J trimming: 0 bases; junction bases outside the gene matches: 12. CDR3 residues: CASSSRLKTSGSTDTQYF. In nucleotides, the CDR3 is TGTGCCAGTAGTTCCCGATTAAAGACTAGCGGAAGCACAGATACGCAGTATTTT.

V usage is TRBV6-1 and J usage is TRBJ2-4; D not certain. The CDR3 is 15 amino acids. The germline CDR1 and CDR2 sequences are MNHNS and SASEGT. V was cut by 2 bases and J by 6 bases, with 14 bases left in between. The CDR3 loop reads CASSESRREVNIQYF. CDR3 coding DNA: TGTGCCAGCAGTGAATCCAGGAGAGAAGTAAACATTCAGTACTTC.